Sequencing of this T cell receptor (beta chain) was carried out in a study of low-dose radiotherapy and immunotherapy resistance in tumors. Study as a whole: Patients were treated with intravenous nivolumab at 240 mg every two weeks and were also dosed with ipilimumab at 1 mg/kg every six weeks.

As for time point: before trial treatment. Both TCRalpha and TCRbeta chains were reverse transcribed with V-gene-specific primers. A constant-region primer paired with the V-primer adapter amplified TCRs over 20 PCR cycles. TCRdb ran MiXCR on the reads and lists one entry per CDR3 protein. The sample shows 45,000 to 75,000 distinct CDR3 sequences, less than 25% of them seen only once. As to this clonotype: A far larger clone is one nucleotide away, so this likely arose from a read error.

Sample: PBMCs, taken before treatment. The sequence was obtained from a male donor with prostate cancer.

In nucleotides, the CDR3 is TGTGCCAGCATACCCGCCGGACAGGAGAGAAACATTCAGTACTTC. It codes for CASIPAGQERNIQYF. J is TRBJ2-4 and V is TRBV6-5, with 7 bases fitting TRBD1. CDR3 size: 15 residues. With 7 bases clipped from V and 6 bases from J, the junction kept 12 bases outside the gene matches. The germline gives CDR1 MNHEY, CDR2 SVGAGI.